These 24 T cell receptor beta chains were all obtained from the same sample, sequenced in a study of blood T cell repertoires in COVID-19. Data came from immunoSEQ multiplex PCR; TCRdb stores just in-frame clones and leaves some out. The table lists fewer than 250,000 clones, 85% of them singletons. Material for sequencing was peripheral blood. Receptors were obtained from a woman between 55 and 75 years old with active or convalescent COVID-19.

CDR3 sequence: CASSNLRGPGYNEQFF. Here the CDR3 DNA reads TGTGCCAGCAGCAACCTGCGGGGGCCCGGTTACAATGAGCAGTTCTTC. The J gene is TRBJ2-1, the V gene TRBV7-9; a possible D gene is TRBD2 (7 bases). CDR3 length: 16 residues. With 5 bases removed from V and 4 bases from J, the gap between germline ends came to 18 bases. The germline V gene encodes CDR1 SEHNR and CDR2 FQNEAQ (reference sequence).

The V and J genes are TRBV24-1 and TRBJ2-7, with a weak D call TRBD1 (6 bases). The CDR3 has 16 amino acids. Between the trimmed V and J ends, which lost 4 bases and 6 bases, there was a span of 21 bases. Germline CDR1 KGHDR, CDR2 SFDVKD. The CDR3 is CATSDPEDSGPSEQYF. The CDR3 DNA is TGTGCCACCAGTGACCCAGAGGACAGTGGACCCAGCGAGCAGTACTTC.

This chain connects TRBV6-6 to TRBJ1-1; D is unresolved. The germline CDR1 and CDR2 sequences are MNHNY and SVGAGI (reference sequence). This CDR3 region has 15 residues. Trimming removed 0 bases from V and 2 bases from J, with 10 bases in between. In DNA form, the CDR3 reads TGTGCCAGCAGTTACTCGTGGGGAGATAACACTGAAGCTTTCTTT. Translating gives CASSYSWGDNTEAFF.

V gene TRBV6-5 combines with J gene TRBJ1-5, with a tentative D call TRBD1 (6 bases). The CDR3 sequence is 15 residues long. The germline V gene has CDR1 MNHEY and CDR2 SVGAGI. V was clipped by 5 bases and J by 0 bases, with 11 bases between them. CDR3 nucleotide sequence: TGTGCCAGCAGTCGGACAGTTTATAGCAATCAGCCCCAGCATTTT. This translates into CASSRTVYSNQPQHF.

The rearrangement joins TRBV2 to TRBJ1-1; no clear D gene. V was shortened by 6 bases and J by 1 base, with 18 bases between the two germline ends. CDR1 and CDR2 from the germline V gene are SNHLY and FYNNEI. The CDR3 covers 16 residues. The CDR3 sequence is CASRTALGRWNTEAFF. The CDR3 DNA is TGTGCCAGCAGAACCGCTCTGGGGAGGTGGAACACTGAAGCTTTCTTT.

The chain uses TRBV21-1 and TRBJ1-5; the listed D gene, TRBD1, was not tested against the DNA. TRBV21-1 is an annotated pseudogene. CDR3 length equals 15 residues. CDR3 sequence reads: CASSKHTGGNQPQHF. CDR3 in DNA: TGTGCCAGCAGCAAACATACAGGGGGAAATCAGCCCCAGCATTTT.

This sequence joins TRBV12-3 or TRBV12-4 and TRBJ1-5, with 7 bases aligning to TRBD1. V shed 6 bases and J 7 bases; nucleotides not matched to a gene: 6. CDR3 length: 13 amino acids. CDR3 loop: CASRGGGRQPQHF. The CDR3 bases are TGTGCCAGCAGAGGAGGGGGCAGGCAGCCCCAGCATTTT.

V and J are TRBV10-2 and TRBJ2-2, with a tentative D call TRBD1 (6 bases). Germline values: CDR1 WSHSY, CDR2 SAAADI. The CDR3 extends over 14 amino acids. V was cut by 7 bases and J by 5 bases, with 14 bases left in between. CDR3 region: CASTKKTGTGELFF. As DNA, the CDR3 is TGCGCCAGCACCAAAAAAACAGGGACCGGGGAGCTGTTTTTT.

The genes are TRBV2 and TRBJ1-1, with TRBD1 matching over 7 bases. V shed 11 bases, J shed 5 bases, and the junction held 14 bases outside the gene matches. From germline, CDR1 is SNHLY and CDR2 FYNNEI. The CDR3 is 14 amino acids. The CDR3 coding sequence is TGTGCCTGCCACATTGACAGGGTGATGACTGAAGCTTTCTTT. Amino acid sequence: CACHIDRVMTEAFF.

In this sample, this clone turned up once. This rearrangement joins TRBV5-1 to TRBJ1-2; D is possibly TRBD1 (5 bases). The CDR3 length is 20 residues. The germline gives CDR1 SGHRS, CDR2 YFSETQ. V dropped 4 bases and J dropped 2 bases, with 30 bases sitting between them. The CDR3 reads CASSPGRGVSYRILNYGYTF. CDR3 DNA sequence: TGCGCCAGCAGCCCCGGGAGGGGCGTTTCATACCGAATATTAAACTATGGCTACACCTTC.

The chain couples TRBV5-1 to TRBJ2-7; D not certain. V lost 2 bases to trimming and J lost 5 bases, with 17 bases between them. The CDR3 spans 15 residues. Looked up from germline, CDR1 is SGHRS and CDR2 is YFSETQ. CDR3 residues: CASSFSTPTLDEQYF. DNA of the CDR3: TGCGCCAGCAGCTTCTCGACTCCAACGCTAGACGAGCAGTACTTC.

The V and J genes are TRBV6-4 and TRBJ2-1; 8 positions agree with TRBD2. This CDR3 is built from 13 residues. Unmatched junction bases numbered 2, after V lost 4 bases and J lost 6 bases. Germline loops: CDR1 MRHNA, CDR2 SNTAGT. The CDR3, as DNA: TGTGCCAGCAGTGCGCGGGGGGTCAATGAGCAGTTCTTC. Encoded protein: CASSARGVNEQFF.

The chain recombines TRBV19 with TRBJ2-1; the match to TRBD2 covers 13 bases. Germline V gene sequence: CDR1 LNHDA, CDR2 SQIVND (reference sequence). The CDR3 spans 19 residues. The ends lost 5 bases at V and 7 bases at J; junction bases unmatched: 17. CDR3 in DNA: TGTGCCAGTAGTCCCCCCGCTTGGTCCGGGACTAGCGGGGTGAATGAGCAGTTCTTC. This gives the protein CASSPPAWSGTSGVNEQFF.

The J gene is TRBJ2-1, the V gene TRBV12-5, with 7 bases that match TRBD2. This CDR3 region has 14 residues. Germline trimming cut 1 base from V and 9 bases from J; bases unmatched to any gene: 6. Looked up from germline, CDR1 is LGHNT and CDR2 is FRNRAP. This CDR3 reads CASGLGLALSEQFF. As DNA, the CDR3 is TGTGCTAGTGGTTTGGGACTAGCCCTGAGTGAGCAGTTCTTC.

The chain combines TRBV7-9 with TRBJ1-4; TRBD1 is a possible D gene (5 bases). CDR3 length: 14 amino acids. CDR1 is SEHNR and CDR2 is FQNEAQ in the germline V gene (reference sequence). Deletions cut 5 bases from V and 5 bases from J, with 12 bases between. In DNA form, the CDR3 reads TGTGCCAGCAGCCCCTCCCGGGGGAATGAAAAACTGTTTTTT. It is translated as CASSPSRGNEKLFF.

This clone occurred once. The CDR3 DNA is TGTGCCAGCAGTGCCAGGGTGTACACTGAAGCTTTCTTT. Its translation is CASSARVYTEAFF. V is TRBV25-1 and J is TRBJ1-1, with a possible D match to TRBD1 (5 bases). Germline CDR1 and CDR2: MGHDK and SYGVNS. CDR3 length: 13 residues. Trimming took off 4 bases at V and 3 bases at J, with 9 bases between the two ends.

The CDR3 here is CATSDPGQREQYF. The CDR3 DNA sequence: TGTGCCACCAGTGACCCGGGACAGCGGGAGCAGTACTTC. The chain couples TRBV24-1 to TRBJ2-7; 7 bases are a match to TRBD1. The germline CDR1 and CDR2 sequences are KGHDR and SFDVKD. The CDR3 runs 13 residues. The trim removed 4 bases at V and 7 bases at J, leaving 6 bases unmatched.

The chain joins TRBV6-5 to TRBJ2-2; unclear D gene. CDR3 length equals 13 residues. V lost 1 base to trimming and J lost 4 bases, with 4 bases between them. Germline V gene lookup returns CDR1 MNHEY and CDR2 SVGAGI. CDR3 sequence reads: CASSYYSTGELFF. DNA for the CDR3: TGTGCCAGCAGTTACTACAGCACCGGGGAGCTGTTTTTT.

In this sample, this clone turned up once. The chain couples TRBV5-1 to TRBJ1-2; the D gene is possibly TRBD1 (5 bases). The CDR3 totals 13 residues. CDR1 and CDR2 (germline): SGHRS, YFSETQ. The V and J ends lost 4 bases and 2 bases respectively, with 9 bases between them. CDR3 sequence (DNA): TGCGCCAGCAGCATCGACAGAAACTATGGCTACACCTTC. Translated: CASSIDRNYGYTF. Drawing the rest from reference TRBV5-1 and TRBJ1-2, the complete variable domain is KAGVTQTPRYLIKTRGQQVTLSCSPISGHRSVSWYQQTPGQGLQFLFEYFSETQRNKGNFPGRFSGRQFSNSRSEMNVSTLELGDSALYLCASSIDRNYGYTFGSGTRLTVV.

The chain recombines TRBV9 with TRBJ2-7; D is unresolved. Germline-derived CDR1 and CDR2 are SGDLS and YYNGEE. This CDR3 comprises 9 residues. The CDR3 nucleotides read TGTGCCAGCAGCGTAGAGACACCCGTC. Its translation: CASSVETPV.

The CDR3 nucleotides read TGTGCCAGCTCACCTACACCAGTTGTTGCTGGAAACACCATATATTTT. It yields the protein CASSPTPVVAGNTIYF. The V gene is TRBV18, the J gene TRBJ1-3; D unclear. This CDR3 has 16 residues. Trimming removed 3 bases at V and 2 bases at J, with 14 bases between. Germline CDR1 is KGHSH and CDR2 is LQKENI.

The chain employs TRBV27 and TRBJ1-1; D uncertain. V was trimmed by 4 bases and J by 0 bases, leaving 3 bases between them. This CDR3 contains 12 residues. Germline V gene data show CDR1 as MNHEY and CDR2 as SMNVEV (reference sequence). CDR3 sequence (DNA): TGTGCCAGCAGTTCAATGAACACTGAAGCTTTCTTT. Its translation is CASSSMNTEAFF.

The chain recombines TRBV11-3 with TRBJ2-5; D possibly corresponds to TRBD1 (6 bases). The germline gives CDR1 SGHNT, CDR2 YENEEA. The CDR3 is made up of 15 amino acids. The V end was cut by 5 bases, the J end by 1 base, with 14 bases between. The CDR3 nucleotides read TGTGCCAGCAGCAAGGGGGTAGAGACCCAAGAGACCCAGTACTTC. This encodes CASSKGVETQETQYF.

The rearrangement uses TRBV29-1 and TRBJ2-5, with unresolved D. The ends were cut back, 7 bases at V and 2 bases at J, with 8 bases in the middle. There are 11 residues in the CDR3. Germline loops: CDR1 SQVTM, CDR2 ANQGSEA. The CDR3, as DNA: TGCAGCGCCGCGGTTCAAGAGACCCAGTACTTC. This translates into CSAAVQETQYF.